This passage covers 3 T cell receptor beta chains from one sample sequenced in a study of cytomegalovirus exposure and HLA in healthy donors. Profiling relied on immunoSEQ multiplex PCR, and the TCRdb table lists in-frame clones only, not all of them. This sample has more than 200,000 clones; about nine tenths occur once, and the top ten carry around 3.1%. Sequencing used PBMCs. These receptors were obtained from a woman aged 30 to 39 in good health and CMV-seronegative.

The rearrangement joins TRBV5-1 to TRBJ2-1, with a tentative D call TRBD2 (7 bases). Trimming shortened V by 0 bases and J by 11 bases, and 18 bases separated the two germline ends. This CDR3 has 15 residues. Germline CDR1 is SGHRS and CDR2 is YFSETQ. The CDR3 spells CASSLEGVGGSKQFF. The CDR3 DNA reads as TGCGCCAGCAGCTTGGAGGGGGTCGGCGGGAGCAAGCAGTTCTTC.

The CDR3 sequence: CASSHPGSSALGNIQYF. In DNA, the CDR3 is TGTGCCAGCAGCCATCCGGGAAGCTCTGCCCTCGGAAACATTCAGTACTTC. This rearrangement joins TRBV7-9 to TRBJ2-4; perhaps TRBD2 as D (5 bases). Per germline, CDR1 SEHNR and CDR2 FQNEAQ (reference sequence). The V end lost 5 bases, the J end lost 6 bases, and 23 bases lay between the germline ends. The CDR3 contains 17 residues.

The chain is built from TRBV11-3 and TRBJ2-1; 8 bases align to TRBD2. The J segment lost 4 bases and the V segment lost 3 bases, leaving 2 bases of the junction unmatched. CDR3 length: 14 residues. Germline V gene sequence: CDR1 SGHNT, CDR2 YENEEA. CDR3 in amino acids: CASSFSGVYNEQFF. The CDR3 DNA follows: TGTGCCAGCAGCTTTAGCGGGGTATACAATGAGCAGTTCTTC.